The rows below give T cell receptor beta chains drawn from one sample of a study of control samples from healthy donors and cancer patients. Profiling relied on immunoSEQ multiplex PCR, and the TCRdb table lists in-frame clones only, not all of them. In the table there are 150,000 or so clones, approximately 93% of which are singletons. The sequencing input was blood. The receptors come from a man between 18 and 35 years old in good health. The CDR3 runs from the conserved cysteine through the conserved F or W. Fields, in order: J gene, V gene, D gene, clone size, CDR3 length, CDR3 protein, CDR3 DNA. D genes are given only for firm matches. Rows give clone size only sometimes, using once, few, many, or a class for an expanded clone.

j_call: TRBJ1-1; v_call: TRBV7-2; d_call: NA; clone_size: NA; cdr3_length: 15; cdr3_aa: CASSLVTGSTGEAFF; cdr3_nt: TGTGCCAGCAGCTTAGTTACAGGGTCGACCGGTGAAGCTTTCTTT
j_call: TRBJ1-4; v_call: TRBV29-1; d_call: NA; clone_size: NA; cdr3_length: 11; cdr3_aa: CSAARGGELFF; cdr3_nt: TGCAGCGCCGCACGCGGGGGGGAACTGTTTTTT
j_call: TRBJ2-1; v_call: TRBV3-1/TRBV3-2; d_call: NA; clone_size: NA; cdr3_length: 16; cdr3_aa: CASSQLVPGGVDEQFF; cdr3_nt: TGTGCCAGCAGCCAATTAGTCCCTGGAGGGGTCGATGAGCAGTTCTTC
j_call: TRBJ2-4; v_call: TRBV30; d_call: NA; clone_size: NA; cdr3_length: 12; cdr3_aa: CAWSVQGNIQYF; cdr3_nt: TGTGCCTGGAGTGTACAGGGAAACATTCAGTACTTC
j_call: TRBJ1-1; v_call: TRBV3-1/TRBV3-2; d_call: NA; clone_size: NA; cdr3_length: 14; cdr3_aa: CASSGGGRQTEAFF; cdr3_nt: TGTGCCAGCAGTGGGGGGGGAAGACAAACTGAAGCTTTCTTT
j_call: TRBJ2-1; v_call: TRBV7-9; d_call: NA; clone_size: NA; cdr3_length: 12; cdr3_aa: CASSSRVFEQFF; cdr3_nt: TGTGCCAGCAGCTCCCGAGTCTTTGAGCAGTTCTTC
j_call: TRBJ2-3; v_call: TRBV13; d_call: NA; clone_size: NA; cdr3_length: 15; cdr3_aa: CASSPGQGSTDTQYF; cdr3_nt: TGTGCCAGCAGCCCCGGGCAGGGTAGCACAGATACGCAGTATTTT
j_call: TRBJ1-2; v_call: TRBV6-2/TRBV6-3; d_call: NA; clone_size: NA; cdr3_length: 18; cdr3_aa: CASSLAGVLSGGYYGYTF; cdr3_nt: TGTGCCAGCAGTCTCGCTGGCGTCCTTTCGGGAGGATACTATGGCTACACCTTC
j_call: TRBJ1-1; v_call: TRBV29-1; d_call: NA; clone_size: NA; cdr3_length: 13; cdr3_aa: CSARLAGGTEAFF; cdr3_nt: TGCAGCGCAAGGTTGGCCGGGGGCACTGAAGCTTTCTTT
j_call: TRBJ1-1; v_call: TRBV5-1; d_call: NA; clone_size: NA; cdr3_length: 15; cdr3_aa: CASSLERLRNTEAFF; cdr3_nt: TGCGCCAGCAGCTTGGAGCGTCTTAGGAACACTGAAGCTTTCTTT
j_call: TRBJ2-7; v_call: TRBV11-2; d_call: TRBD1; clone_size: once; cdr3_length: 13; cdr3_aa: CASSFGTVSEQYF; cdr3_nt: TGTGCCAGCAGCTTCGGGACAGTAAGTGAGCAGTACTTC
j_call: TRBJ1-2; v_call: TRBV12-3/TRBV12-4; d_call: NA; clone_size: once; cdr3_length: 13; cdr3_aa: CASSLLGVGGYTF; cdr3_nt: TGTGCCAGCAGTTTATTGGGCGTCGGAGGCTACACCTTC
j_call: TRBJ2-2; v_call: TRBV7-6; d_call: TRBD2; clone_size: NA; cdr3_length: 19; cdr3_aa: CASSPYVGLAGKFTGELFF; cdr3_nt: TGTGCCAGCAGCCCTTATGTGGGACTAGCGGGGAAGTTCACCGGGGAGCTGTTTTTT
j_call: TRBJ1-2; v_call: TRBV7-9; d_call: NA; clone_size: NA; cdr3_length: 15; cdr3_aa: CASSLETDTPYGYTF; cdr3_nt: TGTGCCAGCAGCTTAGAGACAGATACCCCCTATGGCTACACCTTC
j_call: TRBJ1-5; v_call: TRBV15; d_call: TRBD1; clone_size: NA; cdr3_length: 14; cdr3_aa: CATRKDRDYQPQHF; cdr3_nt: TGTGCCACCAGGAAGGACAGGGACTATCAGCCCCAGCATTTT
j_call: TRBJ2-7; v_call: TRBV28; d_call: NA; clone_size: NA; cdr3_length: 13; cdr3_aa: CASSLREPYEQYF; cdr3_nt: TGTGCCAGCAGTTTACGGGAACCCTACGAGCAGTACTTC
j_call: TRBJ1-6; v_call: TRBV25-1; d_call: NA; clone_size: NA; cdr3_length: 14; cdr3_aa: CASSDRSYNSPLHF; cdr3_nt: TGTGCCAGCAGTGACAGATCCTATAATTCACCCCTCCACTTT
j_call: TRBJ1-6; v_call: TRBV5-4; d_call: TRBD1; clone_size: NA; cdr3_length: 14; cdr3_aa: CASSSGTGLSPLHF; cdr3_nt: TGTGCCAGCAGCTCCGGGACAGGGCTCTCACCCCTCCACTTT
j_call: TRBJ2-5; v_call: TRBV28; d_call: TRBD2; clone_size: NA; cdr3_length: 16; cdr3_aa: CASVLRQREFGETQYF; cdr3_nt: TGTGCCAGCGTCCTAAGGCAGCGGGAGTTTGGAGAGACCCAGTACTTC
j_call: TRBJ1-1; v_call: TRBV2; d_call: TRBD1; clone_size: once; cdr3_length: 14; cdr3_aa: CASIRTGEFPEAFF; cdr3_nt: TGTGCCAGCATCCGGACAGGGGAGTTCCCTGAAGCTTTCTTT
j_call: TRBJ1-4; v_call: TRBV30; d_call: NA; clone_size: once; cdr3_length: 14; cdr3_aa: CAWNTQGGGEKLFF; cdr3_nt: TGTGCCTGGAACACTCAGGGAGGCGGTGAAAAACTGTTTTTT
j_call: TRBJ1-2; v_call: TRBV5-4; d_call: TRBD1; clone_size: NA; cdr3_length: 14; cdr3_aa: CASSQPGQGRGYTF; cdr3_nt: TGTGCCAGCAGTCAACCGGGACAGGGAAGAGGCTACACCTTC
j_call: TRBJ2-2; v_call: TRBV5-1; d_call: TRBD1; clone_size: once; cdr3_length: 15; cdr3_aa: CASARDRVRTGELFF; cdr3_nt: TGCGCCAGCGCCCGGGACAGGGTGCGGACCGGGGAGCTGTTTTTT
j_call: TRBJ2-1; v_call: TRBV7-3; d_call: TRBD2; clone_size: NA; cdr3_length: 16; cdr3_aa: CASNTQGLAGNNEQFF; cdr3_nt: TGTGCCAGCAACACTCAGGGACTAGCGGGCAACAATGAGCAGTTCTTC
j_call: TRBJ1-2; v_call: TRBV5-8; d_call: NA; clone_size: few; cdr3_length: 13; cdr3_aa: CASSPRIRAGYTF; cdr3_nt: TGTGCCAGCAGCCCCAGGATCCGGGCTGGCTACACCTTC
j_call: TRBJ2-1; v_call: TRBV11-3; d_call: NA; clone_size: NA; cdr3_length: 15; cdr3_aa: CASSPLKAAYNEQFF; cdr3_nt: TGTGCCAGCAGCCCCCTTAAAGCGGCCTACAATGAGCAGTTCTTC
j_call: TRBJ2-5; v_call: TRBV18; d_call: TRBD2; clone_size: NA; cdr3_length: 13; cdr3_aa: CASSQSGSETQYF; cdr3_nt: TGTGCCAGCTCACAAAGCGGGAGTGAGACCCAGTACTTC
j_call: TRBJ1-6; v_call: TRBV5-6; d_call: TRBD1; clone_size: NA; cdr3_length: 13; cdr3_aa: CASSAQGFSPLHF; cdr3_nt: TGTGCCAGCAGCGCACAGGGGTTCTCACCCCTCCACTTT
j_call: TRBJ1-5; v_call: TRBV19; d_call: NA; clone_size: few; cdr3_length: 15; cdr3_aa: CASLVRALSNQPQHF; cdr3_nt: TGTGCCAGTTTAGTAAGGGCACTTAGCAATCAGCCCCAGCATTTT
j_call: TRBJ2-1; v_call: TRBV7-6; d_call: NA; clone_size: NA; cdr3_length: 17; cdr3_aa: CASSPYSGGTAYNEQFF; cdr3_nt: TGTGCCAGCAGCCCTTACTCGGGGGGGACAGCTTACAATGAGCAGTTCTTC
j_call: TRBJ2-1; v_call: TRBV27; d_call: NA; clone_size: NA; cdr3_length: 15; cdr3_aa: CASGPLGGVYNEQFF; cdr3_nt: TGTGCCAGCGGACCTCTCGGAGGGGTTTACAATGAGCAGTTCTTC
j_call: TRBJ2-1; v_call: TRBV7-9; d_call: NA; clone_size: few; cdr3_length: 15; cdr3_aa: CASSLEGGAYNEQFF; cdr3_nt: TGTGCCAGCAGCTTAGAGGGGGGCGCCTACAATGAGCAGTTCTTC
j_call: TRBJ2-7; v_call: TRBV5-6; d_call: NA; clone_size: NA; cdr3_length: 15; cdr3_aa: CASSLGWGVYYEQYF; cdr3_nt: TGTGCCAGCAGCCTGGGTTGGGGGGTTTACTACGAGCAGTACTTC
j_call: TRBJ1-5; v_call: TRBV7-9; d_call: TRBD1; clone_size: NA; cdr3_length: 14; cdr3_aa: CASSLTGETQPQHF; cdr3_nt: TGTGCCAGCAGCCTGACAGGGGAAACTCAGCCCCAGCATTTT
j_call: TRBJ2-2; v_call: TRBV5-4; d_call: NA; clone_size: once; cdr3_length: 14; cdr3_aa: CASSRTVNTGELFF; cdr3_nt: TGTGCCAGCAGCCGGACAGTGAACACCGGGGAGCTGTTTTTT
j_call: TRBJ1-5; v_call: TRBV4-3; d_call: NA; clone_size: NA; cdr3_length: 14; cdr3_aa: CASSQAPYGQPQHF; cdr3_nt: TGCGCCAGCAGCCAAGCCCCGTACGGTCAGCCCCAGCATTTT
j_call: TRBJ1-1; v_call: TRBV11-2; d_call: NA; clone_size: NA; cdr3_length: 14; cdr3_aa: CASSFNRVGTEAFF; cdr3_nt: TGTGCCAGCAGCTTTAACCGGGTCGGGACTGAAGCTTTCTTT
j_call: TRBJ1-6; v_call: TRBV4-3; d_call: TRBD1; clone_size: NA; cdr3_length: 14; cdr3_aa: CASSGGTANPPLHF; cdr3_nt: TGCGCCAGCAGCGGAGGGACAGCTAACCCACCCCTCCACTTT
j_call: TRBJ1-3; v_call: TRBV10-3; d_call: TRBD1; clone_size: NA; cdr3_length: 17; cdr3_aa: CATLGGTEGAAGNTIYF; cdr3_nt: TGTGCCACTCTAGGGGGGACCGAGGGGGCGGCTGGAAACACCATATATTTT
j_call: TRBJ2-7; v_call: TRBV30; d_call: TRBD1; clone_size: NA; cdr3_length: 14; cdr3_aa: CAGNSRQGTYEQYF; cdr3_nt: TGTGCCGGAAATTCAAGACAGGGGACCTACGAGCAGTACTTC
j_call: TRBJ2-5; v_call: TRBV29-1; d_call: TRBD1; clone_size: NA; cdr3_length: 15; cdr3_aa: CSVEIGPGGRETQYF; cdr3_nt: TGCAGCGTTGAAATTGGTCCAGGGGGAAGGGAGACCCAGTACTTC
j_call: TRBJ1-1; v_call: TRBV24-1; d_call: NA; clone_size: NA; cdr3_length: 13; cdr3_aa: CATSLGEFTEAFF; cdr3_nt: TGTGCCACCAGTTTGGGGGAGTTCACTGAAGCTTTCTTT
j_call: TRBJ1-5; v_call: TRBV7-2; d_call: NA; clone_size: NA; cdr3_length: 15; cdr3_aa: CASSLAPTMMVGKHF; cdr3_nt: TGTGCCAGCAGCTTAGCCCCGACAATGATGGTCGGGAAGCATTTT
j_call: TRBJ1-6; v_call: TRBV30; d_call: NA; clone_size: NA; cdr3_length: 13; cdr3_aa: CAWGDFRNSPLHF; cdr3_nt: TGTGCCTGGGGGGACTTTCGGAATTCACCCCTCCACTTT
j_call: TRBJ1-4; v_call: TRBV15; d_call: NA; clone_size: NA; cdr3_length: 15; cdr3_aa: CATSRVMGLDEKLFF; cdr3_nt: TGTGCCACCAGCAGAGTAATGGGGTTGGATGAAAAACTGTTTTTT
j_call: TRBJ2-1; v_call: TRBV11-3; d_call: NA; clone_size: once; cdr3_length: 13; cdr3_aa: CASSPTLGNEQFF; cdr3_nt: TGTGCCAGCAGCCCTACCCTCGGGAATGAGCAGTTCTTC
j_call: TRBJ1-5; v_call: TRBV28; d_call: NA; clone_size: NA; cdr3_length: 14; cdr3_aa: CASSFGAYAQPQHF; cdr3_nt: TGTGCCAGCAGTTTTGGGGCCTACGCCCAGCCCCAGCATTTT
j_call: TRBJ2-7; v_call: TRBV12-1; d_call: NA; clone_size: NA; cdr3_length: 15; cdr3_aa: CASSPQDRGQYEQYF; cdr3_nt: TGTGCCAGCAGCCCCCAGGACAGGGGGCAATACGAGCAGTACTTC
j_call: TRBJ1-1; v_call: TRBV13; d_call: NA; clone_size: NA; cdr3_length: 14; cdr3_aa: CASSLGLGNTEAFF; cdr3_nt: TGTGCCAGCAGCTTAGGCCTAGGGAACACTGAAGCTTTCTTT
j_call: TRBJ2-1; v_call: TRBV11-2; d_call: TRBD1; clone_size: NA; cdr3_length: 15; cdr3_aa: CASSLGTGSYNEQFF; cdr3_nt: TGTGCCAGCAGCCTCGGGACAGGCTCCTACAATGAGCAGTTCTTC
j_call: TRBJ2-7; v_call: TRBV27; d_call: NA; clone_size: NA; cdr3_length: 15; cdr3_aa: CASSSRTHGPYEQYF; cdr3_nt: TGTGCCAGCAGTTCCCGGACCCATGGGCCCTACGAGCAGTACTTC
j_call: TRBJ1-5; v_call: TRBV30; d_call: NA; clone_size: few; cdr3_length: 13; cdr3_aa: CAWRQGADQPQHF; cdr3_nt: TGTGCCTGGAGGCAGGGTGCCGATCAGCCCCAGCATTTT
j_call: TRBJ2-1; v_call: TRBV6-2/TRBV6-3; d_call: NA; clone_size: NA; cdr3_length: 12; cdr3_aa: CASSPSPGSQFF; cdr3_nt: TGTGCCAGCAGTCCGTCTCCGGGAAGCCAGTTCTTC